Reported below is one T cell receptor (beta chain). The sample is drawn from a study of blood T cell repertoires in COVID-19. Looking at the study overall: Researchers got acute and convalescent COVID-19 samples from the United States, Italy and Spain. In each case, the material was cDNA or gDNA derived from T cells, B-cell-depleted T cells, or PBMCs.

How the authors handled the data: Reference gene primers were amplified, and this amplification served to estimate nucleated cell counts. Data came from immunoSEQ multiplex PCR; TCRdb stores just in-frame clones and leaves some out. V and J calls and clone size are those listed in that table; D and trimming were worked out from the DNA. The repertoire includes some 72,000 clones, roughly 89% of them detected once, and 4.6% sits in the top ten. V lost 5 bases and J lost 2, with 13 bases in between. Germline CDR1 MNHEY, CDR2 SVGAGI. This CDR3 region has 14 residues. The V gene is TRBV6-5, the J gene TRBJ2-7; maybe TRBD1 (5 bases). This clonotype originated in a man aged 50 or older with active COVID-19. Sequenced sample: peripheral blood. The CDR3 coding sequence is TGTGCCAGCAGTATACCAGGGCCGACCTACGAGCAGTACTTC. This translates into CASSIPGPTYEQYF.